This is a list of T cell receptor beta chains from one sample in a study of cytomegalovirus exposure and HLA in healthy donors. Generated by immunoSEQ multiplex PCR, the TCRdb table keeps only in-frame clones and is missing some. The sample has roughly 300,000 clones, around 90% seen once. Sequencing used PBMCs. These receptors came from a woman aged 30 to 39 in good health and CMV-seropositive. The CDR3 runs from the conserved cysteine through the conserved F or W. Fields, in order: J gene, D gene, V gene, clone size, CDR3 DNA, CDR3 protein. The D gene is left open where the match is weak. Clone size is not always given. Where it is, it says once, few, many or a class for expanded clones.

>TRBJ2-1|TRBD2|TRBV14|.
TGTGCCAGCAGCCAAGGGGTAAGGACTAGCGATTATGAGCAGTTCTTC
CASSQGVRTSDYEQFF
>TRBJ2-2|.|TRBV5-4|.
TGTGCCAGCAGCTCCAATGTAGGTGGCGGGGAGCTGTTTTTT
CASSSNVGGGELFF
>TRBJ1-5|.|TRBV28|.
TGTGCCAGCAGTTCTATCCGGGGTTCCAATCAGCCCCAGCATTTT
CASSSIRGSNQPQHF
>TRBJ2-2|TRBD2|TRBV7-6|.
TGTGCCAGCAGCTTAGGGCTAGCGGGAGACCTGAACACCGGGGAGCTGTTTTTT
CASSLGLAGDLNTGELFF
>TRBJ2-7|TRBD2|TRBV29-1|.
TGCAGCGTCCCGACCCCCGCTAGCGGGGATGCATACGAGCAGTACTTC
CSVPTPASGDAYEQYF
>TRBJ2-7|.|TRBV4-3|.
TGCGCCAGCAGCCAAGAGCTCACCTGGGAGCAGTACTTC
CASSQELTWEQYF
>TRBJ1-2|TRBD1|TRBV7-7|.
TGTGCCAGCAGCTTAGGGGACAGGCCGAGCAACTATGGCTACACCTTC
CASSLGDRPSNYGYTF
>TRBJ2-2|.|TRBV7-3|once
TGTGCCAGCAGCTTAAGTAATGCCGGGGAGCTGTTTTTT
CASSLSNAGELFF
>TRBJ2-2|.|TRBV28|.
TGTGCCAGCAGTTTGACCGGGGGTAAAACCGGGGAGCTGTTTTTT
CASSLTGGKTGELFF
>TRBJ1-2|.|TRBV15|.
TGTGCCACCAGCAGTACATCTAACTATGGCTACACCTTC
CATSSTSNYGYTF
>TRBJ1-1|.|TRBV6-5|.
TGTGCCAGCAGTTACGATCGATACACTGAAGCTTTCTTT
CASSYDRYTEAFF
>TRBJ2-1|.|TRBV11-3|once
TGTGCCAGCAGCTTCAACGGGGCAACCTACAATGAGCAGTTCTTC
CASSFNGATYNEQFF
>TRBJ2-7|.|TRBV9|.
TGTGCCAGCAGCTTCGGGCCATCCTACGAGCAGTACTTC
CASSFGPSYEQYF
>TRBJ2-5|.|TRBV28|.
TGTGCCAGCAGCACGGGGTTGGGAGCCCAGTACTTC
CASSTGLGAQYF
>TRBJ2-1|.|TRBV9|.
TGTGCCAGCAGCGAGGACTACACCTACAATGAGCAGTTCTTC
CASSEDYTYNEQFF
>TRBJ1-1|TRBD1|TRBV6-5|.
TGTGCCAGCAGTTTCCGGACAGGGTGGGACACTGAAGCTTTCTTT
CASSFRTGWDTEAFF
>TRBJ2-7|TRBD2|TRBV7-9|.
TGTGCCAGCAGTCCGGGCGGCGGGGGGACAATATACGAGCAGTACTTC
CASSPGGGGTIYEQYF
>TRBJ1-1|.|TRBV7-8|few
TGTGCCAGCAGATACACTGTGAACACTGAAGCTTTCTTT
CASRYTVNTEAFF
>TRBJ1-1|.|TRBV5-5|.
TGTGCCAGCAGCTGGTTGACAGAGGAAGCTTTCTTT
CASSWLTEEAFF
>TRBJ2-3|TRBD2|TRBV9|.
TGTGCCAGCAGTCTACAGGCTAGCGGGAGGGAGGGCACAGATACGCAGTATTTT
CASSLQASGREGTDTQYF
>TRBJ2-2|.|TRBV7-8|.
TGTGCCAGCAGCTTCCCGAATAGAAACACCGGGGAGCTGTTTTTT
CASSFPNRNTGELFF
>TRBJ2-1|TRBD2|TRBV7-6|.
TGTGCCAGCAGCCCTACTAGCGGGGGGTACAATGAGCAGTTCTTC
CASSPTSGGYNEQFF
>TRBJ1-2|.|TRBV30|.
TGTGCCTGGAGTGTATTGCTGGACTACACCTTC
CAWSVLLDYTF
>TRBJ1-2|.|TRBV9|.
TGTGCCAGCAGCGTAACCCCCCAGGGGATATATGGCTACACCTTC
CASSVTPQGIYGYTF
>TRBJ2-1|.|TRBV27|.
TGTGCCAGCAGTCCGTCTCGGTACAATGAGCAGTTCTTC
CASSPSRYNEQFF
>TRBJ1-4|.|TRBV7-6|once
TGTGCCAGCAGCTTGAGTGGGGTCCCGGGAAAACTGTTTTTT
CASSLSGVPGKLFF
>TRBJ2-5|.|TRBV30|.
TGTGCCTGGAGTGTAAGGAGGGGGGAGACCCAGTACTTC
CAWSVRRGETQYF
>TRBJ2-3|.|TRBV27|.
TGTGCCAGCAGTACCACAGATACGCAGTATTTT
CASSTTDTQYF
>TRBJ2-7|TRBD1|TRBV7-9|.
TGTGCCAGCAGCCCAGGGACAGATTTATTCTACGAGCAGTACTTC
CASSPGTDLFYEQYF
>TRBJ2-7|TRBD2|TRBV7-9|.
TGTGCCAGCAGCCTCCTCAGCGGGAGCACCTACGAGCAGTACTTC
CASSLLSGSTYEQYF
>TRBJ2-1|.|TRBV9|.
TGTGCCAGCAAGACCGGGACCCTTGACAATGAGCAGTTCTTC
CASKTGTLDNEQFF
>TRBJ1-4|.|TRBV2|.
TGTGCCAGCAAGGGGCAGGGAGAGTGGGAAAAACTGTTTTTT
CASKGQGEWEKLFF
>TRBJ2-3|.|TRBV18|.
TGTGCCAGCTCACCAGGACCTAGCACAGATACGCAGTATTTT
CASSPGPSTDTQYF
>TRBJ2-3|TRBD2|TRBV7-9|.
TGTGCCAGCAGCTTAGGAGGGACTACCCGAGGAGATACGCAGTATTTT
CASSLGGTTRGDTQYF
>TRBJ1-4|.|TRBV14|.
TGTGCCAGCAGCAAAGACTCCTTAGTGAGGAAACTGTTTTTT
CASSKDSLVRKLFF
>TRBJ2-6|.|TRBV30|.
TGTGCCCGGGGGAGTTCTGGGGCCAACGTCCTGACTTTC
CARGSSGANVLTF
>TRBJ2-7|.|TRBV11-2|.
TGTGCCAGCAGCTACGGACAGACCTACGAGCAGTACTTC
CASSYGQTYEQYF
>TRBJ2-3|.|TRBV4-1|.
TGCGCCAGCAGCCAAGAGAACAGGGTGACAGATACGCAGTATTTT
CASSQENRVTDTQYF
>TRBJ2-7|.|TRBV5-8|.
TGTGCCAGCAGAGACCGGGGGGCCTCCTACGAGCAGTACTTC
CASRDRGASYEQYF
>TRBJ2-1|TRBD1|TRBV4-3|.
TGCGCCAGCAGCCTTCGGACAGGGGTCTCCTACAATGAGCAGTTCTTC
CASSLRTGVSYNEQFF
>TRBJ1-5|.|TRBV9|.
TGTGCCAGCAGCGTAGGCGGTATCGGCAATCAGCCCCAGCATTTT
CASSVGGIGNQPQHF
>TRBJ1-4|TRBD1|TRBV6-5|.
TGTGCCAGCAGTTACTCTCGGCAGGGGGCCGGTGAAAAACTGTTTTTT
CASSYSRQGAGEKLFF
>TRBJ2-7|.|TRBV10-2|many
TGCGCCAGCAGTGAGTCGGGGGGCAGGGTATCCTACGAGCAGTACTTC
CASSESGGRVSYEQYF
>TRBJ2-3|.|TRBV5-1|.
TGCGCCAGCAGCTTGGACCCACAGGGAACCCCCTCAGATACGCAGTATTTT
CASSLDPQGTPSDTQYF
>TRBJ2-5|TRBD2|TRBV9|.
TGTGCCAGCAGCGCTCCCGCTAGCGGGAGGATGGAGACCCAGTACTTC
CASSAPASGRMETQYF
>TRBJ2-5|.|TRBV2|.
TGTGCCAGCAGGGGGCGCAGGGGCCAAGAGACCCAGTACTTC
CASRGRRGQETQYF
>TRBJ2-7|.|TRBV4-1|.
TGCGCCAGCAGCCAAGAACCGGGACTGATCTACGAGCAGTACTTC
CASSQEPGLIYEQYF
>TRBJ1-1|.|TRBV13|.
TGTGCCAGCAGCTTAGGCAGGGAATTCGAAGCTTTCTTT
CASSLGREFEAFF
>TRBJ2-5|TRBD2|TRBV10-1|.
TGCGCCAGCATTATACTAGCGGGGGACCAAGAGACCCAGTACTTC
CASIILAGDQETQYF
>TRBJ1-5|.|TRBV6-1|.
TGTGCCAGCAGTGAAAAGCGAAGGGGGGATAGCAATCAGCCCCAGCATTTT
CASSEKRRGDSNQPQHF
>TRBJ1-2|.|TRBV10-1|once
TGCGCCAGCAGAGGACAGCCCTATGGCTACACCTTC
CASRGQPYGYTF
>TRBJ1-2|TRBD1|TRBV10-3|few
TGTGCCACCACGGACAGGGGCTATGGCTACACCTTC
CATTDRGYGYTF
>TRBJ1-2|.|TRBV9|.
TGTGCCAGCAGCGTAGGGGGGGAATCACGGCCTAACTATGGCTACACCTTC
CASSVGGESRPNYGYTF
>TRBJ2-7|.|TRBV2|.
TGTGCCAGCAGTGATAGGGGCTACGAGCAGTACTTC
CASSDRGYEQYF
>TRBJ2-3|.|TRBV7-2|.
TGTGCCAGCAGCTTAGCGGTAGGGCCGACAGATACGCAGTATTTT
CASSLAVGPTDTQYF
>TRBJ2-6|.|TRBV11-3|.
TGTGCCAGCAGCTTAGTGTCGGGATCTGGGGCCAACGTCCTGACTTTC
CASSLVSGSGANVLTF
>TRBJ2-1|.|TRBV13|.
TGTGCCAGCAGCGGGACGGACTCTTACAATGAGCAGTTCTTC
CASSGTDSYNEQFF
>TRBJ1-5|.|TRBV7-9|.
TGTGCCAGCAGCCCGGGGAGAGTAGATAGCAATCAGCCCCAGCATTTT
CASSPGRVDSNQPQHF
>TRBJ2-7|TRBD1|TRBV2|.
TGTGCCAGCAGGAGGACAGGGGGAATTTACGAGCAGTACTTC
CASRRTGGIYEQYF